This T cell receptor beta chain was recovered during a study of cytomegalovirus exposure and HLA in healthy donors. Study in general: The Caucasian-associated ancestry cluster held 80% to 90% of over 350 genotyped donors. Study observations and caveats: The study designated about 180 TCR beta chains cytomegalovirus-associated. About 87% or about 30% of the time was how often most TCR beta V segments were productive, according to an earlier analysis.

PCR primers comprised 60 Vbeta and 13 Jbeta primers. The table came from immunoSEQ multiplex PCR; TCRdb's copy has only in-frame clones and leaves some out. The top ten clones hold around 7.7% of a sample with approximately 150,000 clones, roughly 80% of them seen once. Of note for this clone: Its antigen is unidentified.

V lost 4 bases, J lost 1 base, and 6 bases stayed unmatched. Germline assignment: CDR1 SGHTA and CDR2 FQGTGA. CDR3 length equals 16 residues. This sequence originates from a woman between 25 and 40 years old in good health and CMV-seropositive. V is TRBV7-3 and J is TRBJ2-2, with 7 bases that match TRBD1. The sequencing input was PBMCs. Written as DNA, the CDR3 is TGTGCCAGCAGCTCCAGGGACAGAAAGAACACCGGGGAGCTGTTTTTT. Its translation: CASSSRDRKNTGELFF.